Listed below are T cell receptor beta chains from one sample, sequenced in a study of blood T cell repertoires in COVID-19. The repertoire was sequenced with immunoSEQ multiplex PCR; TCRdb's copy has only in-frame clones and lacks some. The sample records over 200,000 clones, approximately 89% being singletons. Input material: PBMCs or T cells enriched from blood (not recorded which). The receptor set was obtained from a woman in her thirties with acute COVID-19. Both conserved end residues are part of each CDR3. The order of the fields is D gene, J gene, CDR3 length, V gene, clone size, CDR3 DNA, CDR3 protein. D genes are given only for firm matches. The size entry is marked missing in some rows and otherwise reads once, few, many or a size class.

d_call: TRBD1; j_call: TRBJ1-6; cdr3_length: 14; v_call: TRBV9; clone_size: -; cdr3_nt: TGTGCCAGCAGCAGTGACAGGGGTCGTGAACCCCTCCACTTT; cdr3_aa: CASSSDRGREPLHF
d_call: TRBD2; j_call: TRBJ2-3; cdr3_length: 17; v_call: TRBV4-1; clone_size: -; cdr3_nt: TGCGCCAGCAGCCAGGGGGGAGCGGGGGGGCGAGGAGATACGCAGTATTTT; cdr3_aa: CASSQGGAGGRGDTQYF
d_call: -; j_call: TRBJ2-1; cdr3_length: 12; v_call: TRBV7-9; clone_size: -; cdr3_nt: TGTGCCAGCAGCTGGCAGGGGCCTGAGCAGTTCTTC; cdr3_aa: CASSWQGPEQFF
d_call: TRBD1; j_call: TRBJ1-6; cdr3_length: 17; v_call: TRBV5-1; clone_size: once; cdr3_nt: TGCGCCAGCAGCTTAAGCTACCGACAGGGTTACGGTTCACCCCTCCACTTT; cdr3_aa: CASSLSYRQGYGSPLHF
d_call: -; j_call: TRBJ1-4; cdr3_length: 16; v_call: TRBV5-1; clone_size: -; cdr3_nt: TGCGCCAGCAGCTTGGGGACAGCGGCAACTAATGAAAAACTGTTTTTT; cdr3_aa: CASSLGTAATNEKLFF
d_call: TRBD1; j_call: TRBJ2-1; cdr3_length: 15; v_call: TRBV6-5; clone_size: once; cdr3_nt: TGTGCCAGCAGACCTGGGACAGGATCCAACAATGAGCAGTTCTTC; cdr3_aa: CASRPGTGSNNEQFF
d_call: -; j_call: TRBJ1-1; cdr3_length: 19; v_call: TRBV6-2/TRBV6-3; clone_size: -; cdr3_nt: TGTGCCAGCAGCTCGGGGGGGCACACGGTTGGCGAAGAGAACACTGAAGCTTTCTTT; cdr3_aa: CASSSGGHTVGEENTEAFF
d_call: TRBD2; j_call: TRBJ2-1; cdr3_length: 20; v_call: TRBV27; clone_size: -; cdr3_nt: TGTGCCAGCAGTTTAAGGGACCGACTAGCGGGGGGGAATTGGTACAATGAGCAGTTCTTC; cdr3_aa: CASSLRDRLAGGNWYNEQFF
d_call: -; j_call: TRBJ1-6; cdr3_length: 15; v_call: TRBV19; clone_size: few; cdr3_nt: TGTGCCAGTAGTAAAGCAGGGAACACCCTCTCACCCCTCCACTTT; cdr3_aa: CASSKAGNTLSPLHF
d_call: -; j_call: TRBJ2-3; cdr3_length: 16; v_call: TRBV3-1/TRBV3-2; clone_size: -; cdr3_nt: TGTGCCAGCAGCCAACCTGACAGAGAACTCACAGATACGCAGTATTTT; cdr3_aa: CASSQPDRELTDTQYF
d_call: TRBD1; j_call: TRBJ1-3; cdr3_length: 16; v_call: TRBV9; clone_size: few; cdr3_nt: TGTGCCAGCAGCGAAGACAGGGGAGGCCCTGGAAACACCATATATTTT; cdr3_aa: CASSEDRGGPGNTIYF
d_call: -; j_call: TRBJ1-2; cdr3_length: 16; v_call: TRBV5-6; clone_size: -; cdr3_nt: TGTGCCAGCAGCTCTTCCTTGGGGGGAATAGGCTATGGCTACACCTTC; cdr3_aa: CASSSSLGGIGYGYTF
d_call: TRBD1; j_call: TRBJ1-4; cdr3_length: 17; v_call: TRBV7-2; clone_size: once; cdr3_nt: TGTGCCAGCAGCTTTACAGGGGTTGGATCTTGGAATGAAAAACTGTTTTTT; cdr3_aa: CASSFTGVGSWNEKLFF
d_call: TRBD1; j_call: TRBJ1-3; cdr3_length: 16; v_call: TRBV3-1/TRBV3-2; clone_size: -; cdr3_nt: TGTGCCAGCAGCTACCAGACAGGGAGCTCTGGAAACACCATATATTTT; cdr3_aa: CASSYQTGSSGNTIYF
d_call: TRBD1; j_call: TRBJ2-7; cdr3_length: 13; v_call: TRBV7-7; clone_size: -; cdr3_nt: TGTGCCAGCAGCTTGGACAGGGTCTCCGAGCAGTACTTC; cdr3_aa: CASSLDRVSEQYF
d_call: -; j_call: TRBJ1-5; cdr3_length: 14; v_call: TRBV15; clone_size: once; cdr3_nt: TGTGCCACCAGCAGGAGCGACAGCAATCAGCCCCAGCATTTT; cdr3_aa: CATSRSDSNQPQHF
d_call: TRBD1; j_call: TRBJ2-7; cdr3_length: 14; v_call: TRBV7-9; clone_size: -; cdr3_nt: TGTGCCAGCAGCTTGGGACAGGGTCGGTACGAGCAGTACTTC; cdr3_aa: CASSLGQGRYEQYF
d_call: -; j_call: TRBJ1-2; cdr3_length: 13; v_call: TRBV27; clone_size: -; cdr3_nt: TGTGCCAGCAGTTTTACGACTTCTTATGGCTACACCTTC; cdr3_aa: CASSFTTSYGYTF
d_call: TRBD1; j_call: TRBJ1-2; cdr3_length: 16; v_call: TRBV6-5; clone_size: -; cdr3_nt: TGTGCCAGCAGTTACTCAGACAGGGGGCCAATTTATGGCTACACCTTC; cdr3_aa: CASSYSDRGPIYGYTF
d_call: -; j_call: TRBJ1-1; cdr3_length: 13; v_call: TRBV19; clone_size: -; cdr3_nt: TGTGCCAGTTCTCCGCGCGGAGGCAGTGAAGCTTTCTTT; cdr3_aa: CASSPRGGSEAFF
d_call: -; j_call: TRBJ2-7; cdr3_length: 19; v_call: TRBV7-9; clone_size: once; cdr3_nt: TGTGCCAGCAGCTTAAAAACCCAAGGGCGGGGGCCTTACTCCTACGAGCAGTACTTC; cdr3_aa: CASSLKTQGRGPYSYEQYF
d_call: -; j_call: TRBJ1-1; cdr3_length: 14; v_call: TRBV12-5; clone_size: -; cdr3_nt: TGTGCTAGTGCTCCCCGCGGGGGCGGGACTGAAGCTTTCTTT; cdr3_aa: CASAPRGGGTEAFF
d_call: -; j_call: TRBJ1-5; cdr3_length: 14; v_call: TRBV19; clone_size: -; cdr3_nt: TGTGCCAGTAGTATAGCGACTCTAAATCAGCCCCAGCATTTT; cdr3_aa: CASSIATLNQPQHF
d_call: -; j_call: TRBJ1-5; cdr3_length: 13; v_call: TRBV20-1; clone_size: -; cdr3_nt: TGCAGTGCTAGTCCCGCAGGTAATCAGCCCCAGCATTTT; cdr3_aa: CSASPAGNQPQHF
d_call: -; j_call: TRBJ1-1; cdr3_length: 15; v_call: TRBV19; clone_size: -; cdr3_nt: TGTGCCAGTAGTATAGTCCAGGGGAGGGACACTGAAGCTTTCTTT; cdr3_aa: CASSIVQGRDTEAFF
d_call: TRBD1; j_call: TRBJ2-3; cdr3_length: 16; v_call: TRBV28; clone_size: few; cdr3_nt: TGTGCCAGCATCACGCGCGACAGGGTTATCACAGATACGCAGTATTTT; cdr3_aa: CASITRDRVITDTQYF
d_call: TRBD1; j_call: TRBJ1-4; cdr3_length: 15; v_call: TRBV19; clone_size: -; cdr3_nt: TGTGCCAGTAGTTGGGAGCGGCCAGGGGGTGAAAAACTGTTTTTT; cdr3_aa: CASSWERPGGEKLFF
d_call: TRBD1; j_call: TRBJ2-2; cdr3_length: 14; v_call: TRBV9; clone_size: few; cdr3_nt: TGTGCCAGCAGCCAACGGACAGGGACCGGGGAGCTGTTTTTT; cdr3_aa: CASSQRTGTGELFF
d_call: TRBD1; j_call: TRBJ1-6; cdr3_length: 13; v_call: TRBV30; clone_size: once; cdr3_nt: TGTGCCTGGGCGGGACAGTCCAATTCACCCCTCCACTTT; cdr3_aa: CAWAGQSNSPLHF
d_call: -; j_call: TRBJ1-6; cdr3_length: 16; v_call: TRBV13; clone_size: once; cdr3_nt: TGTGCCAGCAGCCCAGGTCAGGGGTATGGGAGTTCACCCCTCCACTTT; cdr3_aa: CASSPGQGYGSSPLHF
d_call: -; j_call: TRBJ1-5; cdr3_length: 13; v_call: TRBV19; clone_size: few; cdr3_nt: TGTGCCAGTAGTATAGGGGGAGGCGGGCCCCAGCATTTT; cdr3_aa: CASSIGGGGPQHF
d_call: -; j_call: TRBJ1-3; cdr3_length: 15; v_call: TRBV7-9; clone_size: -; cdr3_nt: TGTGCCAGCACCCTACTGTCCTCGGTGGGAAACACCATATATTTT; cdr3_aa: CASTLLSSVGNTIYF
d_call: -; j_call: TRBJ1-5; cdr3_length: 15; v_call: TRBV7-2; clone_size: -; cdr3_nt: TGTGCCAGCAGCTTAACAGGCCTAATAAATCAGCCCCAGCATTTT; cdr3_aa: CASSLTGLINQPQHF
d_call: TRBD1; j_call: TRBJ1-4; cdr3_length: 15; v_call: TRBV7-9; clone_size: -; cdr3_nt: TGTGCCAGCAGCTTCCGACAGGGAGATAATGAAAAACTGTTTTTT; cdr3_aa: CASSFRQGDNEKLFF
d_call: -; j_call: TRBJ1-5; cdr3_length: 12; v_call: TRBV12-3/TRBV12-4; clone_size: -; cdr3_nt: TGTGCCAGCAGTTTGTTCGGGGAGCCCCAGCATTTT; cdr3_aa: CASSLFGEPQHF
d_call: TRBD1; j_call: TRBJ1-1; cdr3_length: 16; v_call: TRBV30; clone_size: -; cdr3_nt: TGTGCCTGGAGTGGCCGCACCTGGGACAGGGGCACTGAAGCTTTCTTT; cdr3_aa: CAWSGRTWDRGTEAFF
d_call: TRBD1; j_call: TRBJ1-3; cdr3_length: 16; v_call: TRBV3-1/TRBV3-2; clone_size: -; cdr3_nt: TGTGCCAGCAGCCCAGCCAGGACAGGATCAGGAAACACCATATATTTT; cdr3_aa: CASSPARTGSGNTIYF
d_call: -; j_call: TRBJ1-2; cdr3_length: 15; v_call: TRBV19; clone_size: -; cdr3_nt: TGTGCCAGTAGTATAGGGGGGCGGAACCTCTATGGCTACACCTTC; cdr3_aa: CASSIGGRNLYGYTF
d_call: -; j_call: TRBJ1-2; cdr3_length: 13; v_call: TRBV20-1; clone_size: -; cdr3_nt: TGCAGTGCTAGTGGCGACAGGCCAAGTGGCTACACCTTC; cdr3_aa: CSASGDRPSGYTF
d_call: -; j_call: TRBJ2-5; cdr3_length: 15; v_call: TRBV7-2; clone_size: -; cdr3_nt: TGTGCCAGCAGCTTAGGGGCAGGCCCAGACGGGACCCAGTACTTC; cdr3_aa: CASSLGAGPDGTQYF
d_call: -; j_call: TRBJ1-2; cdr3_length: 18; v_call: TRBV3-1/TRBV3-2; clone_size: -; cdr3_nt: TGTGCCAGCAGCCAAGGCTTCTACCCAAAGGACAACGACTATGGCTACACCTTC; cdr3_aa: CASSQGFYPKDNDYGYTF
d_call: -; j_call: TRBJ1-5; cdr3_length: 15; v_call: TRBV7-2; clone_size: -; cdr3_nt: TGTGCCAGCAGCCCGCGGGGGGGGCCGAATCAGCCCCAGCATTTT; cdr3_aa: CASSPRGGPNQPQHF
d_call: TRBD1; j_call: TRBJ1-1; cdr3_length: 15; v_call: TRBV7-6; clone_size: -; cdr3_nt: TGTGCCAGCAGCCCGAGACAGGGTTTAGGCACTGAAGCTTTCTTT; cdr3_aa: CASSPRQGLGTEAFF
d_call: TRBD1; j_call: TRBJ1-6; cdr3_length: 14; v_call: TRBV30; clone_size: -; cdr3_nt: TGTGCCTGGAACACAGGGGGCCCTAATTCACCCCTCCACTTT; cdr3_aa: CAWNTGGPNSPLHF
d_call: -; j_call: TRBJ1-2; cdr3_length: 16; v_call: TRBV2; clone_size: -; cdr3_nt: TGTGCCAGTGGGGGGGGTCGGACAGAACAACTCTATGGCTACACCTTC; cdr3_aa: CASGGGRTEQLYGYTF
d_call: TRBD1; j_call: TRBJ1-5; cdr3_length: 15; v_call: TRBV28; clone_size: -; cdr3_nt: TGTGCCAGCAGCCTCGACAGGGCCGGCAATCAGCCCCAGCATTTT; cdr3_aa: CASSLDRAGNQPQHF
d_call: -; j_call: TRBJ1-3; cdr3_length: 14; v_call: TRBV6-5; clone_size: -; cdr3_nt: TGTGCCAGCACCCCCTCGTCGGGGGTTAACACCATATATTTT; cdr3_aa: CASTPSSGVNTIYF
d_call: TRBD1; j_call: TRBJ1-2; cdr3_length: 13; v_call: TRBV7-2; clone_size: -; cdr3_nt: TGTGCCAGCAGCTCCCCGGGACAGTATGGCTACACCTTC; cdr3_aa: CASSSPGQYGYTF
d_call: -; j_call: TRBJ1-1; cdr3_length: 13; v_call: TRBV19; clone_size: -; cdr3_nt: TGTGCCAGTAGTCCACAGTGGAACACTGAAGCTTTCTTT; cdr3_aa: CASSPQWNTEAFF
d_call: -; j_call: TRBJ1-4; cdr3_length: 19; v_call: TRBV7-8; clone_size: once; cdr3_nt: TGTGCCAGCAGCTTAGGCAGGGGACGTAACGGGGCAACTAATGAAAAACTGTTTTTT; cdr3_aa: CASSLGRGRNGATNEKLFF
d_call: -; j_call: TRBJ2-2; cdr3_length: 13; v_call: TRBV6-4; clone_size: once; cdr3_nt: TGTGCCAGCAGTGATTCAGAGGCCGGAGAGCTGTTTTTT; cdr3_aa: CASSDSEAGELFF
d_call: TRBD1; j_call: TRBJ1-5; cdr3_length: 15; v_call: TRBV5-1; clone_size: -; cdr3_nt: TGCGCCAGCAGCTTGGGACAGGGAGGTAATCAGCCCCAGCATTTT; cdr3_aa: CASSLGQGGNQPQHF